These 4 T cell receptor beta chains were sequenced from one sample in a study of blood T cell repertoires in COVID-19. Only in-frame clones appear in the TCRdb table, and some are missing; sequencing was by immunoSEQ multiplex PCR. The sample has 20,000 to 25,000 clones, roughly 89% seen once; the top ten hold over 6%. The specimen sequenced was peripheral blood. These TCRs come from a woman aged 80 or over with active COVID-19.

Here the CDR3 reads CASSYAGGYTF. The CDR3 coding sequence is TGTGCCAGCAGTTATGCGGGTGGCTACACCTTC. The rearrangement uses TRBV2 and TRBJ1-2; D is ambiguous. V lost 5 bases, J lost 7 bases, and 8 bases lay in between. Per the germline V gene, CDR1 is SNHLY and CDR2 is FYNNEI. The CDR3 extends over 11 amino acids.

The V and J genes are TRBV3-1 (or the pseudogene TRBV3-2) and TRBJ2-7, with TRBD2 matching over 10 bases. CDR3 length: 16 amino acids. Trimming cost V 8 bases and J 2 bases; bases outside gene matches: 12. Germline CDR1 and CDR2: LGHDT and YNNKEL (reference sequence). CDR3 amino acids: CASGGGTSAVTYEQYF. CDR3 DNA sequence: TGTGCCAGCGGGGGCGGGACTAGCGCGGTAACCTACGAGCAGTACTTC.

The CDR3 DNA is TGTGCCAGCAGTTATGGTGACAGGGTGGTCCATGGCTACACCTTC. Translated: CASSYGDRVVHGYTF. The rearrangement uses TRBV6-5 and TRBJ1-2; 7 nucleotides agree with TRBD1. The CDR3 consists of 15 residues. Germline V gene data show CDR1 as MNHEY and CDR2 as SVGAGI. With 3 bases clipped from V and 6 bases from J, the junction kept 10 bases outside the gene matches.

This sequence joins TRBV3-1 (or the pseudogene TRBV3-2) and TRBJ2-2; 10 nucleotides line up with TRBD1. The germline CDR1 and CDR2 sequences are LGHDT and YNNKEL (reference sequence). With V trimmed by 3 bases and J by 6 bases, 7 bases remained unmatched. The CDR3 consists of 16 residues. The CDR3 region has the DNA TGTGCCAGCAGCCACCTGGGACAGGGGTACCCCGGGGAGCTGTTTTTT. It encodes CASSHLGQGYPGELFF.